Each of the 12 T cell receptor beta chains below was sequenced from the same sample in a study of cytomegalovirus exposure and HLA in healthy donors. The PCR contained 60 Vbeta and 13 Jbeta primers. Using immunoSEQ multiplex PCR, the repertoire was profiled, and TCRdb retains in-frame clones only, with some absent. The sample holds about 160,000 clones, 80% seen once. Sequences were obtained from PBMCs. The receptor source for this set is a woman between 45 and 65 years old in good health and CMV-seropositive.

This clone was observed a single time. The gene calls are TRBV28 and TRBJ1-1; D is unclear. The CDR3 covers 14 residues. Germline-derived CDR1 and CDR2 are MDHEN and SYDVKM. The V and J ends lost 2 bases and 4 bases respectively, with 11 bases between them. In nucleotides, the CDR3 is TGTGCCAGCAGTTTAGAACGGGTGATCACTGAAGCTTTCTTT. This codes for CASSLERVITEAFF. Based on the CDR3 plus reference TRBV28 and TRBJ1-1, the full variable domain is DVKVTQSSRYLVKRTGEKVFLECVQDMDHENMFWYRQDPGLGLRLIYFSYDVKMKEKGDIPEGYSVSREKKERFSLILESASTNQTSMYLCASSLERVITEAFFGQGTRLTVV.

About this clone itself: A read error may account for a junction end that differs from germline. The chain employs TRBV7-7 and TRBJ2-3, with D possibly matching TRBD2 (6 bases). The CDR3 runs to 13 residues. Germline assignment: CDR1 SSHAT and CDR2 FNYEAQ (reference sequence). The CDR3 protein is CASSLGTTDTQYF. The CDR3 coding sequence is TGTGCTAGCAGCTTAGGGACTACAGATACGCAGTATTTT.

V is TRBV4-2 and J is TRBJ2-3, with D possibly matching TRBD2 (5 bases). Germline V gene sequence: CDR1 LGHNA, CDR2 YNFKEQ. The CDR3 has 17 residues. Between the trimmed V and J ends, which lost 3 bases and 1 base, there was a span of 17 bases. DNA of the CDR3: TGTGCCAGCAGCCAGCGCAACAGCGGTGGTCGCACAGATACGCAGTATTTT. Amino acids: CASSQRNSGGRTDTQYF.

The chain is built from TRBV7-3 and TRBJ2-2, with 7 bases matching TRBD1. The V gene's germline CDR1 is SGHTA and CDR2 FQGTGA. The length of the CDR3 is 13 residues. Unmatched junction bases numbered 1, after V lost 3 bases and J lost 6 bases. The CDR3 loop reads CASSLTGPGELFF. The CDR3 DNA sequence: TGTGCCAGCAGCTTGACAGGGCCCGGGGAGCTGTTTTTT.

V is TRBV18 and J is TRBJ2-5, with 8 bases aligning to TRBD1. The V gene end was trimmed by 2 bases and the J gene end by 3 bases; junction bases not matched to a gene: 2. The CDR3 spans 14 residues. Germline CDR1 reads KGHSH; CDR2 reads LQKENI. The CDR3: CASSPRTGKETQYF. The CDR3 DNA reads TGTGCCAGCTCACCAAGGACAGGGAAAGAGACCCAGTACTTC.

The chain is built from TRBV15 and TRBJ1-2, with 10 bases that match TRBD1. V shed 5 bases, J shed 8 bases, and the junction held 14 bases outside the gene matches. The CDR3 is 16 amino acids. Germline V gene lookup returns CDR1 LNHNV and CDR2 YYDKDF (reference sequence). The CDR3, as DNA: TGTGCCACCAGCCCTCGATGGGGGACAGGGGCCAACGGCTACACCTTC. Encoded protein: CATSPRWGTGANGYTF.

The chain couples TRBV4-2 to TRBJ2-7, with 13 bases aligning to TRBD2. Trimming cost V 0 bases and J 3 bases; bases outside gene matches: 11. The CDR3 runs 19 residues. The V gene's germline CDR1 is LGHNA and CDR2 YNFKEQ. CDR3 nucleotide sequence: TGTGCCAGCAGCCAAGATACGACTAGCGGGAGGTTCTTGGGCTACGAGCAGTACTTC. It codes for CASSQDTTSGRFLGYEQYF.

This chain uses TRBV7-2 with TRBJ2-1, with a weak D call TRBD2 (7 bases). In germline, CDR1 is SGHTA, CDR2 FQGNSA. The CDR3 loop spans 13 amino acids. Trimming took 5 bases from V and 10 from J, leaving 15 bases between them. CDR3 residues: CASSAEGGTEQFF. The CDR3 DNA follows: TGTGCCAGCAGCGCAGAGGGGGGGACAGAGCAGTTCTTC.

V is TRBV4-1 and J is TRBJ1-5, with D possibly TRBD1 on 6 matching bases. V shed 2 bases and J shed 0 bases, with 8 bases lying between them. This CDR3 region has 15 residues. Germline lookup yields CDR1 MGHRA and CDR2 YSYEKL. CDR3 residues: CASSQRDTSNQPQHF. The CDR3, as DNA: TGCGCCAGCAGCCAACGGGACACTAGCAATCAGCCCCAGCATTTT.

The chain uses TRBV28 and TRBJ1-6; the D is unclear. The CDR3 consists of 13 residues. Trimming took 3 bases from V and 10 from J, leaving 10 bases between them. Germline V gene data show CDR1 as MDHEN and CDR2 as SYDVKM. DNA for the CDR3: TGTGCCAGCAGTTTGCGGGTAGCCTCACCCCTCCACTTT. This gives the protein CASSLRVASPLHF.

The chain combines TRBV19 with TRBJ1-1, with TRBD1 matching over 10 bases. The CDR3 length is 21 residues. V was clipped by 6 bases and J by 4 bases; unmatched bases: 26. Germline V gives CDR1 LNHDA, CDR2 SQIVND (reference sequence). The CDR3 reads CASSLDLPTGQGTEEGTEAFF. The DNA for the CDR3 is TGTGCCAGTAGCCTCGATCTGCCCACGGGACAGGGGACGGAGGAGGGCACTGAAGCTTTCTTT.

Only a few counts were recorded for this clone. This sequence joins TRBV27 and TRBJ1-6; 8 bases line up with TRBD1. With V trimmed by 0 bases and J by 14 bases, 0 bases remained unmatched. Germline V gene sequence: CDR1 MNHEY, CDR2 SMNVEV (reference sequence). The CDR3 has 12 residues. CDR3 nucleotides: TGTGCCAGCAGTTTATCGGGACAGGCCCTCCACTTT. Amino acid sequence: CASSLSGQALHF.